The clone carrying this T cell receptor beta chain was counted many times. Antigen unknown. These data originate in a study of CD8 T cells in ankylosing spondylitis. Findings and caveats of the study: Existing reports had already noted some motif variants in reactive arthritis synovial fluid and blood.

One entry per CDR3 protein, called by TCRdb with MiXCR from the 5' RACE reads. The table shows under 250,000 distinct CDR3 sequences, with more than 9% occurring only once. Deletions cut 6 bases from V and 0 bases from J, with 8 bases between. This CDR3 contains 12 residues. Germline lookup yields CDR1 DFQATT and CDR2 SNEGSKA (reference sequence). This sequence joins TRBV20-1 and TRBJ1-1, with no clear D. The source material was blood, either unsorted or a sorted T cell fraction (not recorded which). The clonotype comes from a male donor with ankylosing spondylitis or in good health (not recorded which). CDR3 region: CSATGLNTEAFF. DNA of the CDR3: TGCAGTGCAACCGGACTGAACACTGAAGCTTTCTTT.